This T cell receptor (beta chain) was recovered during a study of cytomegalovirus exposure and HLA in healthy donors. About the study: The 120 or so validation repertoires were produced on the same platform as the 500 to 800 repertoires of the first cohort. This was reported in a later analysis. Findings and caveats of the study: Associated with cytomegalovirus, according to the listing, were 150 to 200 TCR beta chains. CMV antigen specificity of a few CMV-associated chains was confirmed in vitro.

The germline V gene encodes CDR1 MDHEN and CDR2 SYDVKM. V was shortened by 2 bases and J by 5 bases, with 9 bases between the two germline ends. There are 13 residues in the CDR3. Assay used: immunoSEQ multiplex PCR; TCRdb lists only in-frame clones, some missing. The table has fewer than 300,000 clones, roughly 90% seen once. As concerns this clone: Its matching antigen is unknown. This specimen includes other DNA sequences encoding the same CDR3.

This TCR came from a woman aged 18-29 years in good health and CMV-seronegative. Input material: PBMCs. The chain is built from TRBV28 and TRBJ1-2; a possible D gene is TRBD1 (5 bases). The CDR3 here is CASSLGRGYGYTF. Written as DNA, the CDR3 is TGTGCCAGCAGTTTAGGGAGGGGATATGGCTACACCTTC.